Described below is a single T cell receptor beta chain sequence and its context. Its antigen is not known. This specimen comes from a study of T cell responses to AZD1222 COVID-19 vaccine. Study outcomes and limitations: White British donors predominated, females outnumbered males, and clonal diversity was possibly underestimated. Only a handful of AZD1222 recipients tested seropositive at baseline.

The CDR3 has 14 residues. Germline loops: CDR1 LGHNT, CDR2 FRNRAP. The germline V and J ends were trimmed by 5 bases and 5 bases, with 15 bases remaining between them. TCRdb's table, derived via immunoSEQ multiplex PCR, lists solely in-frame clones and lacks some. The sample carries about 120,000 clones, roughly 88% recorded once. This sample comprised peripheral blood, obtained on day 0 of AZD1222 vaccination. The receptor comes from an adult in good health. The chain has TRBV12-5 and TRBJ1-1; D uncertain. In DNA, the CDR3 is TGTGCTAGTGGTCTCTACCAAGTAGGGACTGAAGCTTTCTTT. Translating it yields CASGLYQVGTEAFF. Full variable domain (missing parts from reference TRBV12-5 and TRBJ1-1): DARVTQTPRHKVTEMGQEVTMRCQPILGHNTVFWYRQTMMQGLELLAYFRNRAPLDDSGMPKDRFSAEMPDATLATLKIQPSEPRDSAVYFCASGLYQVGTEAFFGQGTRLTVV.